This TCR beta chain was obtained from a study of OX40 agonist ivuxolimab in advanced cancers. Study-wide context: A diagnosis of hepatocellular carcinoma, melanoma, renal cell or head and neck cancer was present in dose-escalation patients. The group had a mean age of about 60 years, ranged from 23 to 79, and was 82.7% male.

Sequencing used immunoSEQ multiplex PCR; TCRdb keeps in-frame clones, though not all of them. The sample consists of about 68,000 clones, about 85% of them appearing once. Study findings and constraints: Normalized T-cell clonal expansion was also low in a subset of nonresponders. Dosing at 0.1 to 3.0 mg/kg was accompanied by clonal expansion of CD4+ and CD8+ blood T cells by week 6.

Worth noting for this clone: Its matching antigen is unknown.

The sequenced sample was CD4+ or CD8+ T cells sorted from blood, obtained in a trial of the OX40 agonist ivuxolimab. This clonotype originated in an adult with an advanced solid tumor such as melanoma, head and neck, liver or kidney cancer.

This CDR3 reads CASSLARVTNEKLFF. For the CDR3, the DNA is TGTGCCAGCAGCTTAGCTCGGGTAACTAATGAAAAACTGTTTTTT. The V and J genes are TRBV7-8 and TRBJ1-4; no firm D call. Germline lookup yields CDR1 SGHVS and CDR2 FQNEAQ. CDR3 length: 15 residues. Trimming shortened V by 0 bases and J by 1 base, and 6 bases separated the two germline ends.